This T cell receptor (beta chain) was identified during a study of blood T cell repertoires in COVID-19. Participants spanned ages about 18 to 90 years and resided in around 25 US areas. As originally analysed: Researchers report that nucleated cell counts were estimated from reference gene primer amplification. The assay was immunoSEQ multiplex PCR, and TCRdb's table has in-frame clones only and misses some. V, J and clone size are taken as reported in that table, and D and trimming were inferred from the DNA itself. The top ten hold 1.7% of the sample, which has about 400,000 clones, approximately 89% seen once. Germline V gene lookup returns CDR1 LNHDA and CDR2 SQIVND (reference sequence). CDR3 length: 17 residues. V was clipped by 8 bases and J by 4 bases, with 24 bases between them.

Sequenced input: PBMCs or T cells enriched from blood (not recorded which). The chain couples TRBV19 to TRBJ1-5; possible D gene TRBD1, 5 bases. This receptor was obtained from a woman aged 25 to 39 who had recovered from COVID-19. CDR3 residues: CASAQKTGQMGNQPQHF. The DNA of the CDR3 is TGTGCCAGTGCGCAAAAAACCGGACAAATGGGTAATCAGCCCCAGCATTTT.